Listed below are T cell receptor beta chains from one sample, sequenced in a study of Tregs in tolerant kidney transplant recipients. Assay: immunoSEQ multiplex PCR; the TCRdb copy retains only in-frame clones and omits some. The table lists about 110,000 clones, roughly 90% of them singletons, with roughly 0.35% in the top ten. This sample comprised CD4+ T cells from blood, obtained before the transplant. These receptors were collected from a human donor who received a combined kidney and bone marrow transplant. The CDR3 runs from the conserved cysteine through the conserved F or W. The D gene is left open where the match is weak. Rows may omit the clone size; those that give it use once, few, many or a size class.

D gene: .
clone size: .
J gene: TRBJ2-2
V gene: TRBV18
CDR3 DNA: TGTGCCAGCTCACCACCGAGTCCGCGGGACACCGGGGAGCTGTTTTTT
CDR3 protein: CASSPPSPRDTGELFF

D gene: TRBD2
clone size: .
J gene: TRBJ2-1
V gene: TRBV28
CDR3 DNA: TGTGCCTCCAGCTTAGCGGGAGTCGGCAATGAGCAGTTCTTC
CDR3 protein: CASSLAGVGNEQFF

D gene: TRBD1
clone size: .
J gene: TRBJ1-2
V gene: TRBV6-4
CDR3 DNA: TGTGCCAGCAGACCCCGGGACAGAACCCGCGGTGGCTATGGCTACACCTTC
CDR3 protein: CASRPRDRTRGGYGYTF

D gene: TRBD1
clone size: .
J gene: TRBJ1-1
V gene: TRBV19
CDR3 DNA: TGTGCCAGTAGTAGCCGGGGGACAGGGTACACTGAAGCTTTCTTT
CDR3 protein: CASSSRGTGYTEAFF

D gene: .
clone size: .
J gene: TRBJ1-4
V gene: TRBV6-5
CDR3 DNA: TGTGCCAGCAGTTTTTCCTCTCGGAGGACTAATGAAAAACTGTTTTTT
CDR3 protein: CASSFSSRRTNEKLFF

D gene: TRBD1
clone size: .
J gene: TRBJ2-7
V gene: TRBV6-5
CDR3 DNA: TGTGCCAGCAGTCAAGGGACAGCCTACGAGCAGTACTTC
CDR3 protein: CASSQGTAYEQYF

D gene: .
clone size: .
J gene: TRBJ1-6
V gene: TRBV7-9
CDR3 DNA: TGTGCCAGCAGCTTAGGACCCAGGCCTTCACCCCTCCACTTT
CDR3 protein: CASSLGPRPSPLHF

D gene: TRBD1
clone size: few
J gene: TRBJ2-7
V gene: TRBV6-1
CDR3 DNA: TGTGCCAGCATAGACAGGGGGTCCTACGAGCAGTACTTC
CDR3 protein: CASIDRGSYEQYF

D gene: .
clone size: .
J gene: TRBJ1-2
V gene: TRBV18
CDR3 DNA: TGTGCCAGCTCACCAGGCAGGGACTATGGCTACACCTTC
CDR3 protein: CASSPGRDYGYTF

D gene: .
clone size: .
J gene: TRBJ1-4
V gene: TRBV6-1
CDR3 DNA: TGTGCCAGCATTGAAGTGCGGGGTGAAAAACTGTTTTTT
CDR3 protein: CASIEVRGEKLFF

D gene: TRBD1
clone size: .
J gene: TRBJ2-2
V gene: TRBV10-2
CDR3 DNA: TGCGCCAGCCAAGGAGACAGGGGAGTTGTTCCCGGGGAGCTGTTTTTT
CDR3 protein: CASQGDRGVVPGELFF

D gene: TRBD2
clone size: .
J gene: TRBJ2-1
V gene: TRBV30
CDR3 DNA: TGTGCCTGGACAAAGGGCGGGAGGTACAATGAGCAGTTCTTC
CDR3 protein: CAWTKGGRYNEQFF

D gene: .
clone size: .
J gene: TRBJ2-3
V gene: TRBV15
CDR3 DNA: TGTGCCACCAGCAGAGGAGTAATTGCAGATACGCAGTATTTT
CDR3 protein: CATSRGVIADTQYF

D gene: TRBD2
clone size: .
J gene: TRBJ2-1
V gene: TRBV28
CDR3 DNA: TGTGCCAGCAGTGAGCGGGGTGATGAGCAGTTCTTC
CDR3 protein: CASSERGDEQFF

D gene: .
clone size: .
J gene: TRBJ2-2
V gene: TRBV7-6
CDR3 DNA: TGTGCCAGCAGCTTAATGGTCAGCACCGGGGAGCTGTTTTTT
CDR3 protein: CASSLMVSTGELFF

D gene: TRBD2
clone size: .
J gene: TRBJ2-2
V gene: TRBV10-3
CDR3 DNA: TGTGCCATCAGTGGATCCGGGAGGCGGAGCGGGGAGCTGTTTTTT
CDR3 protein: CAISGSGRRSGELFF

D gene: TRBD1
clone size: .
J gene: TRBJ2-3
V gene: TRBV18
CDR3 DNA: TGTGCCAGCTCCCCAGGACAGGGGTTCACAGATACGCAGTATTTT
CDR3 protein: CASSPGQGFTDTQYF

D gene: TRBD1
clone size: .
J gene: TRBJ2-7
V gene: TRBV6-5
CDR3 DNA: TGTGCCAGCCTGCGGACAGGGCTCTCCGAGCAGTACTTC
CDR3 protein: CASLRTGLSEQYF

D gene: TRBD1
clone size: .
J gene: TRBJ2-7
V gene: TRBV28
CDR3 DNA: TGTTCCGGGGGGGACAGGGGGATCGACGAGCAGTACTTC
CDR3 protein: CSGGDRGIDEQYF

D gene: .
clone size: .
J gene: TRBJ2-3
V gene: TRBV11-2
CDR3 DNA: TGTGCCAGCAGCTTAGGCTATCACACAGATACGCAGTATTTT
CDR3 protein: CASSLGYHTDTQYF

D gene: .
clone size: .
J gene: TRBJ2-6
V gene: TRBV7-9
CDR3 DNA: TGTGCCAGCAGCTTAGCCGCCAGGGAAAGCTCTGGGGCCAACGTCCTGACTTTC
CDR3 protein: CASSLAARESSGANVLTF

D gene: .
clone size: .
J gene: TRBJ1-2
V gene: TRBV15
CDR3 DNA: TGTGCCACCAGCAGAGCTACCGACAGATCTAACTATGGCTACACCTTC
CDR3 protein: CATSRATDRSNYGYTF

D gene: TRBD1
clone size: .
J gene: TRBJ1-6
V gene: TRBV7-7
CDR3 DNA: TGTGCCAGCAGCTTATCACCGGGACAGGGGGTGCCACCCCTCCACTTT
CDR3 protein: CASSLSPGQGVPPLHF

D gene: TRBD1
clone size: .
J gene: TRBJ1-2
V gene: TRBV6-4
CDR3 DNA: TGTGCCAGCAGTGACTCGACAGGGAGCTATGGCTACACCTTC
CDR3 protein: CASSDSTGSYGYTF

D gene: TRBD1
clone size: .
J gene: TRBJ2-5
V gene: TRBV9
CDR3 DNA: TGTGCCAGCAGCTCCAGACAGGGGCAAGAGACCCAGTACTTC
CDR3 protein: CASSSRQGQETQYF

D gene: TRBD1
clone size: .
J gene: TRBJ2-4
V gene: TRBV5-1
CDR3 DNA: TGCGCCAGCAGCTCGGGATCGACAGGGGCCAAAAACATTCAGTACTTC
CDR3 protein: CASSSGSTGAKNIQYF

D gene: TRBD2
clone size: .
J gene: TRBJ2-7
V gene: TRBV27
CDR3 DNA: TGTGCCAGCAGTTCCCCCGGGAATAGCGGGAACGAGCAGTACTTC
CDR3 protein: CASSSPGNSGNEQYF

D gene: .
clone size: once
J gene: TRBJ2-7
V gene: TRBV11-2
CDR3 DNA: TGTGCCAGCAGCTTAGAGGCGGGACTGCCCTACGAGCAGTACTTC
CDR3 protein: CASSLEAGLPYEQYF

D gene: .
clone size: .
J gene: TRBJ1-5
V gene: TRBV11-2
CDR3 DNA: TGTGCCAGCAGCTTAGGAGGGTCTCAGCCCCAGCATTTT
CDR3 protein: CASSLGGSQPQHF

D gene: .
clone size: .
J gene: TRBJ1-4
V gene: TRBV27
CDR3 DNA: TGTGCCAGCACCTTCACCCCAGGGACAAATGAAAAACTGTTTTTT
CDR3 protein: CASTFTPGTNEKLFF

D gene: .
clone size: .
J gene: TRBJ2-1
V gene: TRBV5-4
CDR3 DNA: TGTGCCAGCAGCTTGTCGGGGGGCGTGAATGAGCAGTTCTTC
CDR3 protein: CASSLSGGVNEQFF

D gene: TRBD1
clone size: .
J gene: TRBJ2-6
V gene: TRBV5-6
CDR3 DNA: TGTGCCAGCAGTCAAATTACAGGGGGCGGGGCCAACGTCCTGACTTTC
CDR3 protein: CASSQITGGGANVLTF

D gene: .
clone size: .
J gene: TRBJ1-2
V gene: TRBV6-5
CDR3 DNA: TGTGCCAGCAGTCGCCTGACTCCTCGAAACTATGGCTACACCTTC
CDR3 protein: CASSRLTPRNYGYTF

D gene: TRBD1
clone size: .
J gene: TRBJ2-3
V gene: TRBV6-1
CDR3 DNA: TGTGCCAGCAGTGCCTGGACAGGTTCTTCCACAGATACGCAGTATTTT
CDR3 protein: CASSAWTGSSTDTQYF

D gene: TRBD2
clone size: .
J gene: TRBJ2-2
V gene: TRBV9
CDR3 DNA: TGTGCCAGCAGCGTGGGACTAGCCTCGAACACCGGGGAGCTGTTTTTT
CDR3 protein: CASSVGLASNTGELFF

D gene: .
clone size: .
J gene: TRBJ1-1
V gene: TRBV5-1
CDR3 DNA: TGCGCCAGCAGCTTGGAGACCGGGAGGCGGTTTAACACTGAAGCTTTCTTT
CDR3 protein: CASSLETGRRFNTEAFF

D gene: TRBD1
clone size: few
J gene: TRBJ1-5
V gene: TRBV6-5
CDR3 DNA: TGTGCCAGCAGCGGGACAGCAACCTTCAATCAGCCCCAGCATTTT
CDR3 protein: CASSGTATFNQPQHF

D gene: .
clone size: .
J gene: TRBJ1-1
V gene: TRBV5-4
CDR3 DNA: TGTGCCAGCAGCTTGGACAGGGTGGGGGACACTGAAGCTTTCTTT
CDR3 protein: CASSLDRVGDTEAFF

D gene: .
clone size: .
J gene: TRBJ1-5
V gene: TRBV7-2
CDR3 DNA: TGTGCCAGCAGCCTGGCAGGGGATCAGCCCCAGCATTTT
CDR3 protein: CASSLAGDQPQHF

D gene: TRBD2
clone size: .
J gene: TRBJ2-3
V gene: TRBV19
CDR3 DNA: TGTGCCAGTAGTCCCTATGCGGGAGGTTCGGGTACGCAGTATTTT
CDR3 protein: CASSPYAGGSGTQYF

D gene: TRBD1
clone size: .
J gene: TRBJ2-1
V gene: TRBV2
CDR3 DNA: TGTGCCAGCAGTGCCCGGGACAGGGTCTTGAATGAGCAGTTCTTC
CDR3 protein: CASSARDRVLNEQFF

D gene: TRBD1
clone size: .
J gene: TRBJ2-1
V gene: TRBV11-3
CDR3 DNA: TGTGCCAGCAGCTTAGGGACAGGGGGTTACAATGAGCAGTTCTTC
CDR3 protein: CASSLGTGGYNEQFF

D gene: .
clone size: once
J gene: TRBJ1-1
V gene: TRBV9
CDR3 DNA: TGTGCCAGCAGCCCGGCTAGGAGGGACACTGAAGCTTTCTTT
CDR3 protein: CASSPARRDTEAFF

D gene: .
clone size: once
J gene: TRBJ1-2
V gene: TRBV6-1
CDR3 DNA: TGTGCCAGCAGTGGGGTGGCGAGGTCCTATGGCTACACCTTC
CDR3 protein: CASSGVARSYGYTF

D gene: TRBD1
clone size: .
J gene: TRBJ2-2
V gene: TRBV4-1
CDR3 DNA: TGCGCCAGCAGCCAAGAACCCGGGACAGGGACCACCGGGGAGCTGTTTTTT
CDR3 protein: CASSQEPGTGTTGELFF

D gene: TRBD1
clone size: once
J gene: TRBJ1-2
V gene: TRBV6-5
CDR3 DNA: TGTGCCAGCAGACCGACAGGGGGCGGCTACACCTTC
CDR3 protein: CASRPTGGGYTF

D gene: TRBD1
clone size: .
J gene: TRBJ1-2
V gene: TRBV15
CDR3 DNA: TGTGCCACCAGCAGAAGCCGACAGGGCAACTATGGCTACACCTTC
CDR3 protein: CATSRSRQGNYGYTF

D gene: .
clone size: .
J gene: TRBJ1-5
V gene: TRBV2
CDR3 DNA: TGTGCCAGTGCCGACGCCAGGGGTGGCAATCAGCCCCAGCATTTT
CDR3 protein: CASADARGGNQPQHF